Below are 27 T cell receptor beta chains sequenced from a single sample in a study of regulatory T cells in long-lasting Graves disease. Arm-PCR of CDR3 regions with iRepertoire HTBI primers generated TCR beta libraries. TCRdb processed the multiplex PCR reads anew with MiXCR; each CDR3 protein has one entry. The sample includes a few hundred thousand distinct CDR3 sequences, roughly 12% of them seen just once. Time point in this sample: newly diagnosed GD, antithyroid drugs for less than 3 months. PBMC RNA served as the TCR library source. A further study also used this sample, focusing on T cells in Graves' hyperthyroidism and ophthalmopathy.

Material: peripheral blood mononuclear cells (PBMCs), obtained at new diagnosis, from a patient treated with antithyroid drugs. These receptors came from a man aged 25-40 years with Graves disease.

This clonotype was detected ten times or more. This sequence joins TRBV5-1 and TRBJ2-7, with TRBD1 identical over 8 bases. CDR1 and CDR2 (germline): SGHRS, YFSETQ. The CDR3 spans 16 residues. V shed 0 bases, J shed 3 bases, and the junction held 8 bases outside the gene matches. The CDR3 coding sequence is TGCGCCAGCAGCTTGGGAAGGACAGGGAGAAACTACGAGCAGTACTTC. Encoded protein: CASSLGRTGRNYEQYF.

The gene calls are TRBV6-2 or TRBV6-3 and TRBJ1-1; D ambiguous. Deletions cut 0 bases from V and 5 bases from J, with 10 bases between. The CDR3 is 14 amino acids. Germline V gene sequence: CDR1 MNHEY, CDR2 SVGEGT. This CDR3 reads CASSYSRASTEAFF. CDR3 sequence (DNA): TGTGCCAGCAGTTACTCGCGGGCCTCAACTGAAGCTTTCTTT.

There are many counts of this clonotype. V and J are TRBV19 and TRBJ2-1; 8 bases are a match to TRBD2. The CDR3 is made up of 16 amino acids. Per the germline V gene, CDR1 is LNHDA and CDR2 is SQIVND (reference sequence). Losses at the gene ends were 4 bases for V and 11 bases for J; bases not matched to a gene: 16. The DNA for the CDR3 is TGTGCCAGTAGTAGAGAGAGCGGGAGCTCCTCTTTTCAGCAGTTCTTC. It specifies CASSRESGSSSFQQFF.

This clonotype came up many times. The CDR3 here is CASRPRQGDYGYTF. The CDR3 nucleotides read TGTGCCAGCAGACCGAGACAGGGAGACTATGGCTACACCTTC. V usage is TRBV6-1 and J usage is TRBJ1-2; TRBD1 matches at 7 bases. This CDR3 is built from 14 residues. Germline assignment: CDR1 MNHNS and CDR2 SASEGT. V shed 6 bases, J shed 3 bases, and the junction held 7 bases outside the gene matches.

This clonotype was observed many times. V and J are TRBV11-1 and TRBJ2-7; no clear D gene. Trimming shortened V by 3 bases and J by 7 bases, and 16 bases separated the two germline ends. This CDR3 has 14 residues. Germline V lookup: CDR1 SGHAT, CDR2 FQDESV (reference sequence). The CDR3 DNA is TGTGCCAGCAGCTTGCCGGGTCCTGAAGAGGAGCAGTACTTC. Amino acids: CASSLPGPEEEQYF.

Note on this clonotype: The junction does not match germline at one end; this may be a read error. The CDR3 loop reads CASSIKGGREEAQYF. CDR3 sequence (DNA): TGTGCCAGTAGTATAAAAGGCGGCAGGGAAGAGGCCCAGTACTTC. The gene calls are TRBV19 and TRBJ2-1; TRBD1 is a possible D gene (5 bases). The DNA end lines up better with TRBJ2-5; the J call may be wrong. Germline assignment: CDR1 LNHDA and CDR2 SQIVND (reference sequence). This CDR3 region has 15 residues.

This clonotype was seen once. This likely traces to a read error, being one base from a far larger clone. The chain recombines TRBV6-4 with TRBJ2-3, with D unresolved. The DNA matches TRBJ1-5 better at its end, which makes the J call doubtful. CDR3 length: 13 amino acids. Per the germline V gene, CDR1 is MRHNA and CDR2 is SNTAGT. CDR3 residues: CASKRERTDTQHF. The CDR3 DNA reads as TGTGCCAGCAAGCGGGAGCGCACAGATACGCAGCATTTT.

This clonotype was counted at least ten times. One junction end disagrees with the germline gene, perhaps due to a read error. The V gene is TRBV5-1, the J gene TRBJ2-3; the match to TRBD2 covers 9 bases. The CDR3 is 16 residues long. The germline gives CDR1 SGHRS, CDR2 YFSETQ. In DNA form, the CDR3 reads TGTGCCAGCAGCTTGAGGCTAGCGGGAAGTACAGATACGCAGTATTTT. It translates to CASSLRLAGSTDTQYF.

This clonotype was counted between two and nine times. The rearrangement joins TRBV12-3 or TRBV12-4 to TRBJ1-5; 9 positions match TRBD1. Unmatched junction bases numbered 4, after V lost 5 bases and J lost 2 bases. The CDR3 length is 15 residues. CDR3 residues: CASSVGQGGNQPQHF. The CDR3 nucleotides read TGTGCCAGCAGTGTGGGACAGGGCGGCAATCAGCCCCAGCATTTT.

This clonotype was recorded at least ten times. The V call is TRBV7-9, the J call TRBJ2-2; D is possibly TRBD1 (5 bases). Trimming shortened V by 0 bases and J by 5 bases, and 10 bases separated the two germline ends. This CDR3 has 15 residues. Germline CDR1 reads SEHNR; CDR2 reads FQNEAQ (reference sequence). The CDR3 region is CASSLARVGTGELFF. Written as DNA, the CDR3 is TGTGCCAGCAGCTTAGCCAGGGTCGGGACCGGGGAGCTGTTTTTT.

This clonotype was seen many times. The junction does not match germline at one end; this may be a read error. The rearrangement uses TRBV2 and TRBJ1-2; unclear D gene. There are 16 residues in the CDR3. The germline CDR1 and CDR2 sequences are SNHLY and FYNNEI. CDR3 DNA sequence: TGTGCCCGCAGTGTAAAGGGTCGGGGAGCTAACTATGGCTACACCTTC. Its protein is CARSVKGRGANYGYTF.

This clonotype was recorded many times. The chain is built from TRBV20-1 and TRBJ2-7; 11 nucleotides match TRBD1. Germline CDR1 is DFQATT and CDR2 is SNEGSKA (reference sequence). This CDR3 region has 16 residues. The V segment lost 0 bases and the J segment 3 bases; nucleotides outside the gene matches: 7. The CDR3 nucleotides read TGCAGTGCTAGAGATCGGGACAGGGGGGATGTCTACGAGCAGTACTTC. Protein sequence: CSARDRDRGDVYEQYF.

In its sample, this clonotype was seen a few times. This chain joins TRBV4-1 and TRBJ1-4; possible D gene TRBD1, 6 bases. This CDR3 contains 16 residues. From germline, CDR1 is MGHRA and CDR2 YSYEKL. V lost 3 bases, J lost 0 bases, and 11 bases lay in between. This CDR3 is CASSQAGGTTNEKLFF. CDR3 nucleotides: TGCGCCAGCAGCCAGGCCGGGGGCACAACTAATGAAAAACTGTTTTTT.

This clonotype was seen many times. The chain is built from TRBV12-3 or TRBV12-4 and TRBJ1-1, with D maybe TRBD1 (5 bases). Trimming took off 6 bases at V and 6 bases at J, with 17 bases between the two ends. The CDR3 consists of 14 residues. The CDR3, as DNA: TGTGCCAGCAGCCAAGCGGCAGGGAGGGCTGAAGCTTTCTTT. This sequence encodes CASSQAAGRAEAFF.

This sequence joins TRBV29-1 and TRBJ1-6, with 8 bases identical to TRBD1. This CDR3 region has 13 residues. Germline V gene sequence: CDR1 SQVTM, CDR2 ANQGSEA. J was trimmed by 8 bases and V by 4 bases; bases with no gene match: 4. The CDR3 DNA sequence: TGCAGCGTTGCGGACAGGGTTGATTCACCCCTCCACTTT. Its protein is CSVADRVDSPLHF.

This sequence joins TRBV9 and TRBJ1-4, with 9 bases fitting TRBD1. V was pared by 3 bases and J by 7 bases, with 4 bases of the junction left unmatched. The CDR3 is 14 amino acids. Germline CDR1 SGDLS, CDR2 YYNGEE. The CDR3 spells CASSAPTGGEKLFF. The CDR3, as DNA: TGTGCCAGCAGCGCCCCGACAGGGGGTGAAAAACTGTTTTTT.

This clonotype was observed many times. The CDR3 is CATTTRLAGGHGELFF. The CDR3 nucleotides read TGTGCCACCACCACCCGGCTAGCGGGAGGACACGGGGAGCTGTTTTTT. The chain couples TRBV19 to TRBJ2-2; 11 nucleotides align to TRBD2. Germline values: CDR1 LNHDA, CDR2 SQIVND (reference sequence). The CDR3 spans 16 residues. V lost 10 bases to trimming and J lost 7 bases; unmatched junction nucleotides: 14.

This clonotype was recorded a few times. As DNA, the CDR3 is TGCAGTGCTAGAGTACCGGGACTAGCGTTCTACGAGCAGTACTTC. Amino acids: CSARVPGLAFYEQYF. V usage is TRBV20-1 and J usage is TRBJ2-7; 10 nucleotides agree with TRBD2. V was clipped by 1 base and J by 3 bases; unmatched bases: 6. Germline assignment: CDR1 DFQATT and CDR2 SNEGSKA (reference sequence). This CDR3 comprises 15 residues.

V usage is TRBV24-1 and J usage is TRBJ2-1; 7 bases agree with TRBD1. Germline assignment: CDR1 KGHDR and CDR2 SFDVKD. V was clipped by 0 bases and J by 2 bases; unmatched bases: 0. There are 15 residues in the CDR3. This CDR3 is CATSDLGQAYNEQFF. The CDR3 region has the DNA TGTGCCACCAGTGATTTGGGACAGGCCTACAATGAGCAGTTCTTC.

This clonotype was seen many times. The genes are TRBV29-1 and TRBJ1-1, with no clear D. The CDR3 runs 17 residues. Per germline, CDR1 SQVTM and CDR2 ANQGSEA. V dropped 6 bases and J dropped 0 bases, with 23 bases sitting between them. CDR3 nucleotide sequence: TGCAGCGTCCTTGACCCCGTTGGTTCGGCTTTGAACACTGAAGCTTTCTTT. It translates to CSVLDPVGSALNTEAFF. Variable domain in full (rest from reference TRBV29-1 and TRBJ1-1): SAVISQKPSRDICQRGTSLTIQCQVDSQVTMMFWYRQQPGQSLTLIATANQGSEATYESGFVIDKFPISRPNLTFSTLTVSNMSPEDSSIYLCSVLDPVGSALNTEAFFGQGTRLTVV.

This clonotype was observed a handful of times. The J gene is TRBJ2-7, the V gene TRBV28; 12 bases align to TRBD2. Unmatched junction bases numbered 11, after V lost 3 bases and J lost 5 bases. The CDR3 has 17 amino acids. Per the germline V gene, CDR1 is MDHEN and CDR2 is SYDVKM. The CDR3 protein is CASSFPRLAGEDDEQYF. The CDR3 DNA follows: TGTGCCAGCAGTTTCCCCAGACTAGCGGGAGAGGATGACGAGCAGTACTTC.

This clonotype was detected many times. The gene calls are TRBV7-3 and TRBJ2-1, with a possible D match to TRBD2 (7 bases). CDR1 is SGHTA and CDR2 is FQGTGA in the germline V gene. The CDR3 runs 13 residues. V was clipped by 5 bases and J by 14 bases, with 19 bases between them. In DNA form, the CDR3 reads TGTGCCAGCAGCCCCCAGGAGGGAGGGGGTGAGTTCTTC. Protein sequence: CASSPQEGGGEFF.

There are a few counts of this clonotype. The chain couples TRBV14 to TRBJ1-4; weak D call: TRBD1 (5 bases). V dropped 3 bases and J dropped 7 bases, with 24 bases sitting between them. CDR1 and CDR2 (germline): SGHDN, FVKESK. This CDR3 is built from 18 residues. The CDR3 protein is CASSHIWERPRGGEKLFF. CDR3 bases: TGTGCCAGCAGCCACATTTGGGAAAGACCACGCGGGGGTGAAAAACTGTTTTTT.

This clonotype was seen a few times. The chain is built from TRBV27 and TRBJ2-2; no reliable D call. Germline CDR1 is MNHEY and CDR2 is SMNVEV (reference sequence). The CDR3 is 17 residues long. V was shortened by 5 bases and J by 0 bases, with 16 bases between the two germline ends. The CDR3 reads CASSKGSTPANTGELFF. The DNA for the CDR3 is TGTGCCAGCAGTAAGGGATCCACCCCCGCGAACACCGGGGAGCTGTTTTTT.

This clonotype has more than one count but fewer than ten. V is TRBV7-9 and J is TRBJ2-2, with D hard to call. Trimming removed 4 bases at V and 9 bases at J, with 9 bases between. CDR1 and CDR2 (germline): SEHNR, FQNEAQ (reference sequence). The CDR3 spans 12 residues. The CDR3 is CASSSYLRELFF. CDR3 in DNA: TGTGCCAGCAGCTCCTACCTCCGGGAGCTGTTTTTT.

This clonotype was seen many times. The chain is built from TRBV6-1 and TRBJ2-7, with D unclear. V was shortened by 5 bases and J by 1 base, with 9 bases between the two germline ends. The CDR3 is 13 amino acids. Germline values: CDR1 MNHNS, CDR2 SASEGT. The CDR3 loop is CASSQVRSYEQYF. The CDR3 region has the DNA TGTGCCAGCAGTCAAGTGAGGTCCTACGAGCAGTACTTC.

This clonotype was observed at least ten times. The chain carries TRBV12-3 or TRBV12-4 and TRBJ1-2; D possibly corresponds to TRBD1 (5 bases). The CDR3 is 14 residues long. V lost 6 bases to trimming and J lost 4 bases, with 15 bases between them. Here the CDR3 DNA reads TGTGCCAGCAGGGGGACGGGATTTCCCTATGGCTACACCTTC. Translating gives CASRGTGFPYGYTF.